This TCR beta chain was sequenced in a study of blood T cell repertoires in COVID-19. Study context: The United States, Italy and Spain were the sources of the acute and convalescent COVID-19 samples. In each case, the material was cDNA or gDNA derived from T cells, B-cell-depleted T cells, or PBMCs.

V was shortened by 8 bases and J by 5 bases, with 21 bases between the two germline ends. CDR3 length: 15 residues. CDR1 and CDR2 from the germline V gene are MDHEN and SYDVKM. A few counts support this clone. Original processing notes: Nucleated cell counts were estimated from reference gene primer amplification. Clones were read by immunoSEQ multiplex PCR, and TCRdb kept only the in-frame ones, dropping some. V and J calls plus clone size are reproduced from that table; the DNA served to infer D and trimming. This table holds over 120,000 clones, more than 65% found once. This sequence originates from a woman aged 60 to 75 with acute or convalescent COVID-19. The chain links TRBV28 to TRBJ1-1, with D unresolved. Sequencing used peripheral blood. This CDR3 reads CASDEITLRGTEAFF. CDR3 bases: TGTGCCAGCGACGAGATTACCCTCAGAGGGACTGAAGCTTTCTTT.